This T cell receptor beta chain was sequenced in a study of T cell repertoires in cytomegalovirus infection. Study summary: Recently identified HLA-C-restricted and well-studied HLA-B-restricted CMV epitopes were used.

Trimming shortened V by 7 bases and J by 8 bases, and 21 bases separated the two germline ends. Germline V gives CDR1 MNHEY, CDR2 SVGAGI. The length of the CDR3 is 15 residues. This clonotype occurred many times. Its antigen remains unknown. TCRdb analysed the reads with MiXCR anew, one entry per CDR3 protein. Among 300,000 to 400,000 distinct CDR3 sequences listed, just under 25% were seen once. The chain is built from TRBV6-5 and TRBJ2-1; D is unclear. This specimen consisted of cultured PBMCs, obtained from culture after CMV antigen stimulation. The sequence derives from a human donor in good health (CMV status not recorded). Some clones in this sample may be carry-over from other donors' samples. The CDR3 region has the DNA TGTGCCAGCACCCCACTTGGAACAGTATATGATGAGCAGTTCTTC. Its protein product is CASTPLGTVYDEQFF.